This TCR beta chain appears in the sequencing data of a study of OX40 agonist ivuxolimab in advanced cancers. Clones were sequenced by immunoSEQ multiplex PCR, and TCRdb holds only the in-frame ones, with some missing. This sample carries 55,000 to 65,000 clones, 75% to 90% of them seen once, and the ten largest clones take about 0.71%. Trimming removed 4 bases at V and 2 bases at J, with 14 bases between. Germline-derived CDR1 and CDR2 are LNHDA and SQIVND (reference sequence). The CDR3 consists of 15 residues. Sequences were derived from CD4+ or CD8+ T cells sorted from blood, sampled in a trial of the OX40 agonist ivuxolimab. This chain joins TRBV19 and TRBJ2-5; TRBD1 is a possible D gene (6 bases). This TCR came from an adult with an advanced solid tumor such as melanoma, head and neck, liver or kidney cancer. The CDR3 spells CASSSGPRGQETQYF. For the CDR3, the DNA is TGTGCCAGTAGTAGTGGGCCGAGGGGGCAAGAGACCCAGTACTTC. The full variable domain, completed using reference TRBV19 and TRBJ2-5, is DGGITQSPKYLFRKEGQNVTLSCEQNLNHDAMYWYRQDPGQGLRLIYYSQIVNDFQKGDIAEGYSVSREKKESFPLTVTSAQKNPTAFYLCASSSGPRGQETQYFGPGTRLLVL.